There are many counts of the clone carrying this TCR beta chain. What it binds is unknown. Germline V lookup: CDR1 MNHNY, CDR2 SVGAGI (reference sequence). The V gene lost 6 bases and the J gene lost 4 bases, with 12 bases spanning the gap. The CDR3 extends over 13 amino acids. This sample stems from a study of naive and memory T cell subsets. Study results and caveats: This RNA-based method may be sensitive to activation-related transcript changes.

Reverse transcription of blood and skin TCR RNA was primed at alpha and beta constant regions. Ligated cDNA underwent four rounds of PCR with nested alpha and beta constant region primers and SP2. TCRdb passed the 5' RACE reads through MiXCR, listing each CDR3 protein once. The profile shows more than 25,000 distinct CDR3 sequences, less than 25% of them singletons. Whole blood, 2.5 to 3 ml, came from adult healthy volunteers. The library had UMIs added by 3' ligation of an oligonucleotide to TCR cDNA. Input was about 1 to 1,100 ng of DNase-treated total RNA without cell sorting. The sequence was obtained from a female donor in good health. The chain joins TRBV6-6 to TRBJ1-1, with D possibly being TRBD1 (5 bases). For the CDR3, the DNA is TGTGCCAGCAGCAGGGTGGGGAGCACTGAAGCTTTCTTT. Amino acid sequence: CASSRVGSTEAFF.